The following is a T cell receptor (beta chain) sequence with its context. The data were obtained in a study of blood T cells in healthy people across ages. Germline loops: CDR1 MNHEY, CDR2 SVGAGI. Trimming stripped 2 bases from V and 0 bases from J, with 6 bases between. The CDR3 consists of 14 residues. A sample-barcoded 5' primer and a J-beta primer mix were used in a second PCR of roughly 6 to 11 cycles. Each CDR3 protein is one row after TCRdb ran MiXCR on the 5' RACE reads. The table includes more than 1,000,000 distinct CDR3 sequences, 20% to 25% detected once. The sample also formed part of further work on T cells of mothers and their children. From that second work: Every mother supplied over 9.5 million TCR beta CDR3 reads and every child 2.5 million to 3.5 million.

The TCR comes from a girl aged 2 to 10 in good health. The specimen was blood. The rearrangement links TRBV6-5 to TRBJ2-3; D unresolved. The CDR3 DNA sequence: TGTGCCAGCAGTTACGCCTATAGCACAGATACGCAGTATTTT. Protein product: CASSYAYSTDTQYF.